These T cell receptor beta chains were read from a single sample in a study of OX40 agonist ivuxolimab in advanced cancers. This table comes from immunoSEQ multiplex PCR, and its TCRdb copy is limited to in-frame clones, with some not included. The table has about 45,000 clones, roughly 88% seen once. Sequencing was performed on CD4+ or CD8+ T cells sorted from blood, taken in a trial of the OX40 agonist ivuxolimab. These receptor sequences come from an adult with an advanced solid tumor such as melanoma, head and neck, liver or kidney cancer. Both conserved end residues are part of each CDR3. Fields, in order: CDR3 length, clone size, J gene, V gene, CDR3 protein. The size field is filled for only some rows; it gives once, few, many or a size class.

15	once	TRBJ1-2	TRBV5-1	CASSLAEGGTYDYTF
15	.	TRBJ2-7	TRBV10-2	CASSEPAVSSYEQYF
16	.	TRBJ2-5	TRBV5-1	CASSFGLEVFLETQYF
13	.	TRBJ1-1	TRBV7-2	CASSLEMNTEAFF
15	.	TRBJ2-3	TRBV19	CASTPGSGGTDTQYF
11	.	TRBJ1-2	TRBV7-6	CAVEGVQGYTF
12	.	TRBJ1-5	TRBV12-5	CASGPQRGRWHF
14	.	TRBJ1-3	TRBV7-9	CASSLDSSGNTIYF
14	.	TRBJ2-1	TRBV7-2	CASSLAVDNAEQFF
15	.	TRBJ1-3	TRBV27	CASRLGTDSGNTIYF
15	.	TRBJ2-5	TRBV2	CASRNSGGWQETQYF
13	.	TRBJ2-3	TRBV27	CASNSGPLRTQYF
18	.	TRBJ2-7	TRBV5-1	CASSSSQLSPILSYEQYF
15	.	TRBJ2-1	TRBV9	CASSVDGLAYNEQFF
17	few	TRBJ1-1	TRBV12-5	CASGLVGRWDTNTEAFF
17	.	TRBJ1-2	TRBV19	CASSRSERQGGNYGYTF
14	once	TRBJ2-1	TRBV7-3	CASSTPGGANEQFF
14	once	TRBJ1-2	TRBV27	CASSSAGAWDGYTF
18	.	TRBJ2-2	TRBV11-2	CASSSTSGSIANTGELFF
13	few	TRBJ2-3	TRBV5-8	CASSAHMGLGRYF
12	.	TRBJ2-3	TRBV29-1	CSVVRGTDTQYF
12	.	TRBJ1-2	TRBV29-1	CSVEVRKGGYTF
16	.	TRBJ1-4	TRBV15	CATSRGGGQDNEKLFF
14	.	TRBJ1-5	TRBV11-2	CASSLGQDLRPQHF
16	few	TRBJ2-1	TRBV7-3	CASSVGTSAGRDEQFF
14	.	TRBJ2-3	TRBV9	CASKGAGGTDTQYF
16	.	TRBJ1-6	TRBV27	CASSSQMTGYNSPLHF
13	.	TRBJ2-3	TRBV2	CASGRASTDTQYF
17	.	TRBJ2-2	TRBV18	CASSPRSDRGFPGELFF
19	.	TRBJ1-4	TRBV15	CATSRPRGGDWATNEKLFF
16	.	TRBJ2-2	TRBV19	CASSPRGTQNTGELFF
16	.	TRBJ2-1	TRBV10-3	CAISESTPRLNNEQFF
14	once	TRBJ1-1	TRBV5-6	CASSLVQLNTEAFF
15	.	TRBJ2-6	TRBV2	CAGAEGGIRANVLTF
15	.	TRBJ2-3	TRBV6-5	CASSQTSGSPDTQYF
16	once	TRBJ2-1	TRBV2	CASSAGAGGVYNEQFF
14	few	TRBJ2-7	TRBV4-1	CASSNLPATYEQYF
13	.	TRBJ2-1	TRBV11-2	CASSSLGTNEQFF
17	.	TRBJ1-1	TRBV5-6	CASSQFFTGLGNSEAFF
13	.	TRBJ1-2	TRBV9	CASSVRGVYGYTF
17	once	TRBJ2-2	TRBV7-9	CASSQGQGRGLVGELFF
13	.	TRBJ2-7	TRBV5-6	CASSLVRGGEQYF
18	.	TRBJ1-4	TRBV5-8	CASSFFLGRGSNIEKLFF
15	.	TRBJ2-1	TRBV19	CASKHLGDGQNEQFF
13	.	TRBJ1-1	TRBV7-9	CASSPHPNAEAFF
14	.	TRBJ2-7	TRBV10-3	CAIRPTGGIYEQYF
14	few	TRBJ2-7	TRBV12-5	CASGLGQGRDEQYF
15	.	TRBJ1-1	TRBV7-2	CASSLSGTQNTEAFF
14	.	TRBJ2-3	TRBV9	CASSVGTSADTQYF
13	.	TRBJ2-1	TRBV12-5	CASAVAGANEQFF
16	.	TRBJ2-7	TRBV6-6	CASSYAGTSGTYEQYF
14	.	TRBJ2-2	TRBV15	CATSRDMTPGELFF
14	.	TRBJ2-1	TRBV5-1	CASSWDRGPREQFF